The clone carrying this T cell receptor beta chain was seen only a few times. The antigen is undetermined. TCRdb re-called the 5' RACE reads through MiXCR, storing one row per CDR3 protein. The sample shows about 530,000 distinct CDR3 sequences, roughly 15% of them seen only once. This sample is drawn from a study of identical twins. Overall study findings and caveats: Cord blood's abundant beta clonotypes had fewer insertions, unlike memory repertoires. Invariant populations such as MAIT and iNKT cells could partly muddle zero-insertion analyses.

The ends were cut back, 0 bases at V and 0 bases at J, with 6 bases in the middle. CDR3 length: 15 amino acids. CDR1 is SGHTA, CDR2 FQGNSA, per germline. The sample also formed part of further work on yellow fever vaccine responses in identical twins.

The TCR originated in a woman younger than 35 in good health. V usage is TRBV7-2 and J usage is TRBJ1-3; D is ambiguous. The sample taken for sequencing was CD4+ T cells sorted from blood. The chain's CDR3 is CASSLAAVSGNTIYF. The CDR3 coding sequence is TGTGCCAGCAGCTTAGCCGCTGTCTCTGGAAACACCATATATTTT.